The source of this TCR beta chain is a study of cytomegalovirus exposure and HLA in healthy donors. Background on the study: The Caucasian-associated ancestry cluster held over 65% of some 420 genotyped donors.

Vbeta (60) and Jbeta (13) primers were used in the PCR. The table came from immunoSEQ multiplex PCR; TCRdb's copy has only in-frame clones and leaves some out. The sample contains 150,000 or so clones, around 73% of which appear only once. This CDR3 is built from 16 residues. Germline V gene sequence: CDR1 SNHLY, CDR2 FYNNEI. V gave up 2 bases and J gave up 0 bases, with 12 bases separating them. The chain is built from TRBV2 and TRBJ2-3, with D tentatively TRBD2 (5 bases). This clonotype originated in a woman under 30 in good health and CMV-seronegative. The sequencing sample was made of PBMCs. The CDR3 DNA reads TGTGCCAGCAGTGAAAGTCTGGGAGTTAGCACAGATACGCAGTATTTT. The encoded protein is CASSESLGVSTDTQYF.